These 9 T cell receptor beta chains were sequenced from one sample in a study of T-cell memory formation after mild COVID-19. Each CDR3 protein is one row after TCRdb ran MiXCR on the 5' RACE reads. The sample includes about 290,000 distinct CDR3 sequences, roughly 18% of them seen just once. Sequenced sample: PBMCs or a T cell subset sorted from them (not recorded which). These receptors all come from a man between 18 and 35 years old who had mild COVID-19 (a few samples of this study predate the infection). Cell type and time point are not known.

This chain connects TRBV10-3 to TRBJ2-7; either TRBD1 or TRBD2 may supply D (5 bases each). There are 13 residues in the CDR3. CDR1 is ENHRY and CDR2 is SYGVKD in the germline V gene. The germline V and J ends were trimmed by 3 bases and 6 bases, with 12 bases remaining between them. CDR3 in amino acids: CAISEGTFLEQYF. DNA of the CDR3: TGTGCCATCAGTGAAGGGACCTTCCTCGAGCAGTACTTC.

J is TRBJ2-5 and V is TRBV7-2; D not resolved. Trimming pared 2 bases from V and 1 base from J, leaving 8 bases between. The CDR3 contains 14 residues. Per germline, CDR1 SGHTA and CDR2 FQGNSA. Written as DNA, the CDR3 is TGTGCCAGCAGCTTAAGGGCTAGCCAAGAGACCCAGTACTTC. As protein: CASSLRASQETQYF.

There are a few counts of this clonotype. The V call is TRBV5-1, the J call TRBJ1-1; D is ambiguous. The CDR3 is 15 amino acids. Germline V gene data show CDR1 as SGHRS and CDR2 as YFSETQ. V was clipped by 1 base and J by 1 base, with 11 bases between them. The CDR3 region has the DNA TGCGCCAGCAGCTTGAATTTAGCCTCGAACACTGAAGCTTTCTTT. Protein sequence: CASSLNLASNTEAFF.

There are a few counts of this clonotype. This chain's CDR3 is CASSPDGDNQPQHF. CDR3 nucleotide sequence: TGTGCCAGCTCACCAGACGGCGACAATCAGCCCCAGCATTTT. The chain couples TRBV18 to TRBJ1-5; D is ambiguous. The CDR3 has 14 amino acids. The germline CDR1 and CDR2 sequences are KGHSH and LQKENI. V gave up 2 bases and J gave up 3 bases, with 8 bases separating them.

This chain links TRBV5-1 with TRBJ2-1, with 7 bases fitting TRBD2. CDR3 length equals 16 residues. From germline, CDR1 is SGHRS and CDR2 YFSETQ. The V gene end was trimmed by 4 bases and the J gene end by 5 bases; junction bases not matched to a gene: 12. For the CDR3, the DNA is TGCGCCAGCAGCCCGGGGGTCCAGCGGGGAAACAATGAGCAGTTCTTC. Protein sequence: CASSPGVQRGNNEQFF.

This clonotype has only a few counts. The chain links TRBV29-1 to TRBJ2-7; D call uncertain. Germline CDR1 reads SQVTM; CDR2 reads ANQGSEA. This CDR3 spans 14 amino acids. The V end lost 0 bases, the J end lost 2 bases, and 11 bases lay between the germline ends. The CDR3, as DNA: TGCAGCGTTGAAGATGTCTCCGAACCCTACGAGCAGTACTTC. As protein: CSVEDVSEPYEQYF.

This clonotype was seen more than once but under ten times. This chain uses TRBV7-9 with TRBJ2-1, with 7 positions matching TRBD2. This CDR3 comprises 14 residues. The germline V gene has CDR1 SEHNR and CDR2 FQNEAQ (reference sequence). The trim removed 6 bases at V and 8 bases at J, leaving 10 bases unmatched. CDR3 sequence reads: CASSPSSRGDEQFF. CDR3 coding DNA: TGTGCCAGCAGTCCCTCGTCCCGGGGGGATGAGCAGTTCTTC.

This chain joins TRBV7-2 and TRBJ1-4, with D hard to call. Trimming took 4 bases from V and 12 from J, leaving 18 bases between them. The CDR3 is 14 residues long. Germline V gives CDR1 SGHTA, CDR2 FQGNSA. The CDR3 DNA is TGTGCCAGCAGCTCCCTCTACCGGGCCCAGGAACTGTTTTTT. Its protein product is CASSSLYRAQELFF.

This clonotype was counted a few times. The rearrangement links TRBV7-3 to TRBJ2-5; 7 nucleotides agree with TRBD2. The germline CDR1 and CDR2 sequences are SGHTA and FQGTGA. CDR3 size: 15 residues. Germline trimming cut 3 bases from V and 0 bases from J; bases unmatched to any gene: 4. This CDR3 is CASSLGGGNQETQYF. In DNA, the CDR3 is TGTGCCAGCAGCTTGGGCGGGGGAAACCAAGAGACCCAGTACTTC. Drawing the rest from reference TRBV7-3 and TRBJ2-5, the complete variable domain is GAGVSQTPSNKVTEKGKYVELRCDPISGHTALYWYRQSLGQGPEFLIYFQGTGAADDSGLPNDRFFAVRPEGSVSTLKIQRTERGDSAVYLCASSLGGGNQETQYFGPGTRLLVL.